These 2 T cell receptor beta chains originate from one sample sequenced in a study of beta chain features in type 1 diabetes. Investigators reverse transcribed all isolated RNA, so they sequenced expressed TCRB transcripts. Some clones are missing from TCRdb's copy, which holds only in-frame ones; the method was immunoSEQ multiplex PCR. Altogether some 150,000 clones are present, roughly 10% being singletons, with the ten largest covering 0.65%. Sample: central memory CD4+ T cells from blood. The receptors derive from a woman aged 40-49 years in good health.

This clone was recorded a few times. This sequence joins TRBV18 and TRBJ1-4; TRBD1 is a possible D gene (6 bases). Trimming pared 1 base from V and 7 bases from J, leaving 13 bases between. Germline V lookup: CDR1 KGHSH, CDR2 LQKENI. The CDR3 extends over 15 amino acids. CDR3 DNA sequence: TGTGCCAGCTCACCACGGACAGTCAGGGGTGAAAAACTGTTTTTT. Translated, it gives CASSPRTVRGEKLFF.

This clone was counted only a few times. In nucleotides, the CDR3 is TGTGCCAGCAGCCGTTCGGGCTCTGGGGCCAACGTCCTGACTTTC. This translates into CASSRSGSGANVLTF. The chain employs TRBV5-6 and TRBJ2-6, with unresolved D. This CDR3 is built from 15 residues. Germline V gene lookup returns CDR1 SGHDT and CDR2 YYEEEE. V was shortened by 4 bases and J by 0 bases, with 8 bases between the two germline ends. The entire variable domain, with the rest obtained from reference TRBV5-6 and TRBJ2-6, is as follows: DAGVTQSPTHLIKTRGQQVTLRCSPKSGHDTVSWYQQALGQGPQFIFQYYEEEERQRGNFPDRFSGHQFPNYSSELNVNALLLGDSALYLCASSRSGSGANVLTFGAGSRLTVL.